This TCR beta chain was recovered during a study of cytomegalovirus exposure and HLA in healthy donors (dated by TCRdb to 2015 to 2018). Broadly, across the study: An earlier analysis of a few hundred of the donors reported approximately 300 Gb of sequence data and 95 million to 140 million unique TCR beta sequences obtained from about 170 million T cells. A later analysis re-analyzed previously published TCR beta repertoires from 500 to 700 donors and added high-resolution HLA genotyping to study TCR occurrence patterns. Among around 400 genotyped donors of the cohort, an average of approximately 240,000 unique TCR beta nucleotide sequences were sequenced per donor, 15% to 20% of them non-productive. Donor age, sex, ethnicity and CMV serostatus were collected together with the repertoire data. To predict cytomegalovirus infection status, the study brought together high-throughput TCR immunosequencing, statistical association of individual TCRs with disease status, and machine learning. Class I and class II HLA loci were covered by the typing at four-digit resolution. Typing coverage differed by locus: A, B, C, DRB1 and DQB1 were typed in about 629-640 donors, DQA1 in roughly 500, DPA1 in some 610, and DPB1 in just under 490. Rather than drawing on any new phenotypic data, the later analysis identified candidate immune exposures from TCR beta sequences and the way those sequences occurred across donors. The study aimed to test whether signatures of past pathogen exposure could be identified by cataloging public T cell receptors. Five DR-DQ haplotypes were treated as single units for association and clustering because of strong linkage in the cohort. Besides the first cohort of around 670 subjects, a separate validation cohort made up of 120 different subjects was used. In an earlier analysis of a few hundred of the donors, high-throughput TCR beta sequencing was used to judge whether each TCR beta V gene segment behaved as functional or pseudogenic. About 310 gigabases of sequencing data and 70 million to 100 million unique TCR sequences were included in an early release covering around 650 HLA-typed donors. The study used immunosequencing to profile the T cell repertoires of approximately 650 subjects and linked those repertoires to cytomegalovirus serostatus. All discovery cohort repertoires had been generated using a single sequencing platform. Of the approximately 400 genotyped donors, approximately 83% fell in the genetic ancestry cluster associated with self-reported Caucasian donors. A later genetic analysis used genome-wide SNP genotypes for about three fifths of the 666 donors, treating that subset as a discovery cohort.

Here is what the overall study found, with its caveats: The authors suggested that the approach could potentially be extended to other disease states and immunological phenotypes. At a false discovery rate of 0.05, a later analysis linked 16,000 or so TCR beta sequences to specific HLA alleles. A further reported finding was that TCR beta sequences accurately predicted the HLA-A and HLA-B alleles for most subjects in the first cohort. Immune exposure information for the cohort was limited to CMV serostatus. The earlier analysis of around 600 of the donors excluded fewer than 20 rarely observed V segments, including chromosome 9 orphons, because counts were too low. HLA typing was unavailable for some donors at each locus, so association tests used only the typed subset. A cluster of highly shared sequence variants was judged likely to be a technical artifact of the sequencing pipeline. Because the 87-base-pair reads could not distinguish some IMGT-functional V segments, including TRBV6-2 and TRBV6-3, those segments were excluded. According to a later analysis, parvovirus B19, influenza, CMV and Epstein-Barr virus appeared linked to several top co-occurrence clusters. The cohort was sequenced for TCR beta chains only, and without alpha or paired-chain data the features that could be detected were limited. A later analysis found that TCR association rates varied across HLA loci, with DRB1 alleles showing the most associated TCRs and HLA-C alleles the fewest. Compared with the roughly 710-donor mean, donors in an Asian-associated ancestry cluster had fewer N-insertions in productive TCRs, according to a later genetic analysis. When HLA alleles, especially DR and DQ, strongly co-occurred, TCR associations were difficult to assign to individual alleles. Presence/absence analyses assumed roughly uniform sequencing depth across donors, an assumption that may not hold. An association between a missense DCLRE1C variant and V-gene and J-gene trimming of TCR beta chains was found in a later genetic analysis and replicated in an independent cohort. An earlier analysis of approximately 500 of the donors showed that most TCR beta V segments appeared in productive rearrangements either about 90% or about 30% of the time, which broadly matched IMGT annotations. Three of the identified cytomegalovirus-associated TCR beta chains were confirmed in vitro to be specific for cytomegalovirus antigens. Most TCR sequences were seen in very few donors, while some public TCRs were found in many individuals. The study gave a list of 150 to 200 TCR beta chains associated with cytomegalovirus. The classifier was reported to diagnose cytomegalovirus status with high specificity and sensitivity in both the original cohort and the validation cohort. Most CMV-associated TCR beta chains appeared to be HLA-restricted in a later analysis, and the HLA associations seemed to be driven largely by CMV exposure. In a later analysis, HLA-associated TCR beta chains were found to be more clonally expanded and to have lower generation probabilities than equally common non-associated chains. Correlated functional status among segregating V segments might reflect linkage disequilibrium, but an unknown experimental factor could not be ruled out.

Of note for this clone: The specificity of this receptor is unknown. Base qualities are not recorded, but no much larger clone differs from it by a single base.

The germline V gene (reference sequence) sets CDR1 to LNHDA and CDR2 to SQIVND. From the cysteine up to the phenylalanine, the CDR3 has a length of 17 residues. The sequence is cut down to CDR3 DNA, 51 bases in frame from base 1. V lost 2 bases and J lost 0 bases; the stretch between them is 14 bases long. The cohort was made up of about 610 healthy bone marrow donors. Cohort members were all nominally healthy when sampled, although unrecorded immune exposures were likely present. The donor tested CMV seropositive, placing the donor among the 289 seropositive members of the cohort. Every donor gave a peripheral blood sample, and the peripheral blood mononuclear cells from that sample were used for TCR beta sequencing. The Qiagen DNeasy Blood Extraction Kit was used to extract genomic DNA from the blood cell samples. Library preparation was by the immunoSEQ multiplex PCR assay. For the multiplex PCR, a mixture combining 60 forward primers for TCR Vbeta segments and 13 reverse primers for TCR Jbeta segments was used. The CDR3 region of rearranged TCR beta genes was amplified from genomic DNA with a multiplex PCR assay. The Illumina HiSeq System was used to sequence the amplified TCR beta libraries as 87-base-pair reads. The original methods were these. A later analysis tallied roughly 80 million unique TCR beta chains across the 666 repertoires, and some 10 million of those chains were shared by two or more donors. Raw reads were error-corrected and collapsed into unique sequences with a nearest-neighbor algorithm that merged closely related sequences to remove PCR and sequencing errors. CDR3 sequences were aligned to IMGT reference sequences to assign V, D and J gene segments. For a sequence to be retained, a match of at least six nucleotides to both a V gene segment and a J gene segment was required. A rearrangement counted as productive if the CDR3 had no stop codons and remained in frame with V and J, and every other rearrangement counted as non-productive. Following IMGT convention, CDR3 was defined as the stretch from the second conserved V-encoded cysteine up to the conserved J-encoded phenylalanine. In an earlier analysis of more than 550 of the donors, sequences lacking an unambiguous match to a single V gene segment were excluded. In an earlier analysis of approximately 610 of the donors, V segments were called functional above 56.7% productive rearrangements and were called segregating when the between-donor standard deviation exceeded 5%. To diagnose cytomegalovirus status from the catalog of TCR beta chain sequences, a statistical classification framework was built. A later analysis assigned V and J genes by comparing TCR nucleotide sequences with IMGT/GENE-DB human TR gene sequences. In a later analysis, CDR3 sequences and most-parsimonious VDJ recombination scenarios were assigned using the TCRdist pipeline. In a later analysis, each TCR beta chain was defined by its CDR3 amino acid sequence together with its V-gene family, and reads without a unique V-gene family were excluded. In a later analysis, 450 to 600 highly shared, low-generation-probability nucleotide sequences were removed to address suspected cross-contamination and a sequencing artifact. In a later analysis, a clonal expansion index was calculated for each public chain from normalized within-repertoire ranks of inferred template counts. A later analysis computed generation probabilities with a VDJ recombination model fitted to out-of-frame rearrangements, and checked the results against IGoR. A later analysis scored TCR-TCR, TCR-HLA and TCR-CMV co-occurrence with hypergeometric tests, applying a repertoire-size bias correction to TCR pairs. To estimate false discovery rates, a later analysis permuted the HLA or CMV assignments 20 times. In a later analysis, co-occurring TCRs were grouped using DBSCAN, and TCRdist sequence similarity was added for clustering within HLA-allele-positive subsets. Repertoires with fewer than 30,000 or more than 120,000 public chains were left out of co-occurrence clustering, as were roughly five repertoires with anomalous nucleotide sharing. TCRdb took over this immuneACCESS table, retaining in-frame rearrangements with V and J assigned. Such tables are incomplete; in checked studies, under half of the missing clones stem from an unresolved V gene, and the remainder is unexplained. V, J and clone size derive from that table, while D and trimming were established from the DNA sequence. This sample has 120,000 or so clones in its table, and approximately 84% of those were observed once. The ten largest make up 3% to 4% of the sample.

Recombination joined TRBV19 with TRBJ1-5; TRBD1 could be the D gene, as 6 bases match. Material: PBMCs. The receptor was derived from a man aged 18 to 29 in good health and CMV-seropositive. The CDR3 is CASSIQLRQVSNQPQHF. Read as DNA, the sequence is TGTGCCAGTAGTATACAACTCCGACAGGTTAGCAATCAGCCCCAGCATTTT.